This T cell receptor (beta chain) was sequenced during a study of T cells of healthy individuals. The germline gives CDR1 LNHDA, CDR2 SQIVND (reference sequence). There are 14 residues in the CDR3. Trimming stripped 7 bases from V and 8 bases from J, with 17 bases between. This clonotype occurred a few times. TCRdb reanalysed the 5' RACE reads using MiXCR and keeps one entry per CDR3 protein. The table records 90,000 to 100,000 distinct CDR3 sequences, approximately 15% of them present only once. The sequence came from a human donor in good health. The V gene is TRBV19, the J gene TRBJ1-4; possible D gene TRBD1, 5 bases. CDR3 region: CASKLRLRGEKLFF. The DNA for the CDR3 is TGTGCCAGTAAGCTTAGACTGCGGGGCGAAAAACTGTTTTTT.